The sequence of this TCR beta chain was determined in a study of cytomegalovirus exposure and HLA in healthy donors. Study as a whole: The 110 or so validation repertoires were produced on the same platform as the roughly 660 repertoires of the first cohort. This was reported in a later analysis. Whole-study findings and limits: Most sequenced TCRs were rare (though some public TCRs occurred in many donors). According to the study, some 160 TCR beta chains were cytomegalovirus-associated.

Per germline, CDR1 LGHNA and CDR2 YNFKEQ. The CDR3 is made up of 17 amino acids. With 0 bases removed from V and 2 bases from J, the gap between germline ends came to 17 bases. Only in-frame clones appear in the TCRdb table, and some are missing; sequencing was by immunoSEQ multiplex PCR. This table has tens of thousands of clones, 89% appearing once. Regarding this clone: Antigen specificity is unknown.

The validation cohort, a group of 90 to 150 subjects, included the donors and was separate from the roughly 600-subject first cohort. Material for sequencing was PBMCs. The origin of this receptor is a woman under 30 in good health and CMV-seronegative. The chain carries TRBV4-2 and TRBJ2-7, with D possibly matching TRBD2 (5 bases). The CDR3 spells CASSQDTVGGPAYEQYF. The CDR3 DNA follows: TGTGCCAGCAGCCAAGATACGGTTGGCGGGCCTGCCTACGAGCAGTACTTC.